This TCR beta chain was found in a study of regulatory T cells in long-lasting Graves disease. Whole-study results and caveats: Patients with persistent disease showed a bias toward TRBV28, TRBJ1-2 and TRBJ2-5.

Arm-PCR with iRepertoire HTBI primers amplified the CDR3 regions for these TCR beta libraries. TCRdb processed the multiplex PCR reads anew with MiXCR; each CDR3 protein has one entry. Counted here are 400,000 to 500,000 distinct CDR3 sequences, 21% occurring once; the ten biggest clones make up 13% to 15%. Time point meaning: persistent/refractory GD, antithyroid drugs over 5 years with positive TRAb. Researchers made the TCR library from RNA that was extracted from PBMCs. As a group, patients came from one endocrinology department in Xi'an, China. This clonotype was seen at least ten times. Its antigen is not identified. This CDR3 region has 13 residues. Germline lookup yields CDR1 MDHEN and CDR2 SYDVKM. Trimming cost V 6 bases and J 2 bases, with 11 bases left between them.

The source material was peripheral blood mononuclear cells (PBMCs), sampled when the disease was refractory, from a patient treated with antithyroid drugs. The chain uses TRBV28 and TRBJ2-7; a possible D gene is TRBD1 (6 bases). This receptor was taken from a female donor with Graves disease. CDR3: CASRSGAAYEQYF. CDR3 coding DNA: TGTGCCAGCAGATCAGGGGCGGCCTACGAGCAGTACTTC.